This TCR beta chain is from a study of cytomegalovirus exposure and HLA in healthy donors. Overall study results and limits: In a later analysis, V- and J-gene trimming of beta chains associated with a DCLRE1C missense variant, replicated independently.

Primers for the PCR totalled 60 Vbeta and 13 Jbeta. The data were produced by immunoSEQ multiplex PCR, yet TCRdb's version contains in-frame clones alone and is incomplete. The data contain roughly 71,000 clones, 65% to 70% of them singletons. As regards this clone: Its target is unknown.

This receptor was taken from a middle-aged man in good health and CMV-seropositive. The sample consisted of PBMCs.

The CDR3 loop is CASSQDQASGGYEQYF. In DNA form, the CDR3 reads TGCGCCAGCAGCCAAGATCAGGCTAGCGGGGGATACGAGCAGTACTTC. The rearrangement joins TRBV4-1 to TRBJ2-5; 10 bases are a match to TRBD2. The last part of the DNA fits TRBJ2-7 better; the J call may be wrong. The CDR3 runs 16 residues. Germline V gives CDR1 MGHRA, CDR2 YSYEKL.